The rows below give T cell receptor beta chains drawn from one sample of a study of blood T cell repertoires in COVID-19. Assay: immunoSEQ multiplex PCR; the TCRdb copy retains only in-frame clones and omits some. The data contain about 140,000 clones, more than 75% of them seen just once; the ten biggest clones take up 4% to 5%. Sequenced: peripheral blood. These receptors originate from a woman aged 80 or over with acute or convalescent COVID-19. Both conserved end residues are part of each CDR3. The D gene is left open where the match is weak. Some rows mark clone size as missing; the rest say once, few, many or name a class of expanded clone.

V	size	D	J	CDR3
TRBV19	.	TRBD1	TRBJ2-5	CASSQGRGPTQYF
TRBV2	.	TRBD1	TRBJ2-3	CASSTPGQGLRDTQYF
TRBV19	.	.	TRBJ1-1	CASSMGGAKNTEAFF
TRBV5-1	few	.	TRBJ1-1	CASSLDTPGLTEAFF
TRBV19	few	.	TRBJ1-1	CASSIRTWWRPGNTEAFF
TRBV16	.	TRBD1	TRBJ1-5	CASSQSSRTGSQPQHF
TRBV28	.	TRBD2	TRBJ2-1	CASSSSTSGRRKSDEQFF
TRBV5-1	.	TRBD2	TRBJ2-5	CASSLFAGGDQETQYF
TRBV27	.	.	TRBJ2-3	CASGSLFLIGTGTTDTQYF
TRBV19	.	TRBD1	TRBJ2-6	CASSPRTGGASGANVLTF
TRBV18	.	.	TRBJ1-1	CASSPTGSGPEAFF
TRBV7-9	.	TRBD2	TRBJ2-3	CASSSSGSSTDTQYF
TRBV6-6	.	.	TRBJ1-2	CASSYSSVGVEGYTF
TRBV7-9	.	.	TRBJ2-2	CASSLLTGGELFF
TRBV7-2	.	TRBD1	TRBJ2-5	CAIRTGQGWWETQYF
TRBV5-1	.	TRBD1	TRBJ2-2	CASSMSRDRGFGELFF
TRBV28	.	.	TRBJ1-3	CASSNAGEEQGGPPGYF
TRBV28	.	TRBD2	TRBJ2-1	CASSSLAGAPSHNEQFF
TRBV11-2	.	.	TRBJ2-3	CASSLDRITDTQYF
TRBV7-9	.	.	TRBJ1-4	CASSLAGVEKLFF
TRBV4-1	.	TRBD2	TRBJ2-5	CASSQAGGRETQYF
TRBV28	few	.	TRBJ1-2	CASSFSSGTPSGGYTF
TRBV28	.	TRBD1	TRBJ1-4	CASRRQGGVGNEKLFF
TRBV5-4	.	TRBD2	TRBJ2-7	CASSFLAGHEQYF
TRBV24-1	.	TRBD1	TRBJ2-2	CATSDLGTGGGFGELFF
TRBV5-6	.	.	TRBJ1-2	CASSSGLPNYGYTF
TRBV6-5	.	.	TRBJ1-5	CASRDGGDNQPQHF
TRBV15	.	TRBD2	TRBJ2-7	CATSRTRTSGGGEQYF
TRBV19	.	.	TRBJ2-3	CATREQPSTDTQYF
TRBV11-2	.	.	TRBJ2-2	CASSSPSGGANTGELFF
TRBV7-2	.	.	TRBJ1-5	CASSLRGGGQPQHF
TRBV7-9	.	.	TRBJ1-1	CASSLVGDRTEAFF
TRBV5-6	.	TRBD1	TRBJ2-2	CASSWDRRTTGELFF
TRBV12-3/TRBV12-4	few	.	TRBJ1-3	CASSSSPGNTIYF
TRBV13	.	TRBD1	TRBJ1-5	CASSHRLGQAYSNQPQHF
TRBV7-2	.	.	TRBJ1-5	CASSLGTNSNQPQHF
TRBV6-2/TRBV6-3	once	TRBD1	TRBJ2-1	CASSDNRGSSYNEQFF
TRBV5-6	.	TRBD1	TRBJ2-7	CASSLVWDRTGEQYF
TRBV19	.	TRBD2	TRBJ2-3	CASRKRLAGGGHTDTQYF
TRBV3-1/TRBV3-2	.	.	TRBJ1-3	CASSHSNRRFRVPGNTIYF
TRBV7-6	.	.	TRBJ2-3	CASSLVASGTDTQYF
TRBV5-4	.	TRBD1	TRBJ1-2	CASSTGAYGYTF
TRBV19	.	TRBD2	TRBJ2-7	CASSMSSGRAYEQYF
TRBV2	.	.	TRBJ1-1	CASRPGLEGTEAFF
TRBV12-3/TRBV12-4	.	.	TRBJ2-1	CASSFAGYEQFF
TRBV19	.	.	TRBJ2-1	CASSIPGYHYNEQFF
TRBV3-1/TRBV3-2	.	TRBD1	TRBJ2-1	CASSQVVGGRLNNEQFF
TRBV5-1	.	TRBD1	TRBJ1-2	CASSFTGDTNYGYTF
TRBV4-1	once	.	TRBJ1-4	CASSQGNRDNEKLFF
TRBV6-5	.	TRBD1	TRBJ2-2	CASSDRGTGELFF
TRBV11-2	.	.	TRBJ2-3	CASSLWGRKDTQYF
TRBV4-1	.	TRBD1	TRBJ2-1	CASSRLPGTVGNEQFF
TRBV25-1	once	.	TRBJ2-7	CASSEAGQSYEQYF
TRBV21-1	.	.	TRBJ1-5	CASSKDDWRPNYSNQPQHF
TRBV15	.	TRBD1	TRBJ2-2	CATSRDTGQGATGELFF
TRBV19	.	TRBD1	TRBJ1-5	CASNRGYSNQPQHF
TRBV5-1	.	.	TRBJ1-4	CASSVGPTNEKLFF